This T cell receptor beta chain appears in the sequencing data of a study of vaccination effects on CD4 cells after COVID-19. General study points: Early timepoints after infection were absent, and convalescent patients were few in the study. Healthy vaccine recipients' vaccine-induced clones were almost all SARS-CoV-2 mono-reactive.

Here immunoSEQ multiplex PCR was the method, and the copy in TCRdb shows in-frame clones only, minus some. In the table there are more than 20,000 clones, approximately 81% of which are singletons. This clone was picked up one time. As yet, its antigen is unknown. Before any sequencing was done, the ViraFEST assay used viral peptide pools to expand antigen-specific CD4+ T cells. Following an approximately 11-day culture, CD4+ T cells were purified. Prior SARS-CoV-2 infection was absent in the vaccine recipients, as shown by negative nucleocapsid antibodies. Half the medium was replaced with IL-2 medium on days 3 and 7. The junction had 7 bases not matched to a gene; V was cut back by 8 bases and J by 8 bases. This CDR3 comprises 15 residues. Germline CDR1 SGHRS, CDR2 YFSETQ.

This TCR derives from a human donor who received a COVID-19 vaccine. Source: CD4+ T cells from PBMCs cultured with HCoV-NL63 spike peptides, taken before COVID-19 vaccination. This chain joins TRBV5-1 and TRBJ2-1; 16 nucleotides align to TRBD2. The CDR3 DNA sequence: TGCGCCAGTAGGGGACTAGCGGGAGGGCCCCATGAGCAGTTCTTC. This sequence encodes CASRGLAGGPHEQFF.